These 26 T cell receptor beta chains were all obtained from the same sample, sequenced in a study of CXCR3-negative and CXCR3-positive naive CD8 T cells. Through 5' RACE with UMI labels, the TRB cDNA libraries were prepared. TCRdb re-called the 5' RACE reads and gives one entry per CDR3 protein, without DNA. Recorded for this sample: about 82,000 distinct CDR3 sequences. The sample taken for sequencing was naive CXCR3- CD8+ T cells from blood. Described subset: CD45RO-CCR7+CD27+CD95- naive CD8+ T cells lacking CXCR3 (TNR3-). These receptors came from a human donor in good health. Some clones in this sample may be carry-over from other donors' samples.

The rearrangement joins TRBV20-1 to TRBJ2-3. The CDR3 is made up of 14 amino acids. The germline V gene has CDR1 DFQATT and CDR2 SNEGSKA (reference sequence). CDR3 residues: CSASGDSTRDTQYF.

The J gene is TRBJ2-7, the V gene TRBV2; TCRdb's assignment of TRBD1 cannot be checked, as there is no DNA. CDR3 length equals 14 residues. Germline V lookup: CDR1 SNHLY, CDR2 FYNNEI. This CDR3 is CASQEGQGAHEQYF.

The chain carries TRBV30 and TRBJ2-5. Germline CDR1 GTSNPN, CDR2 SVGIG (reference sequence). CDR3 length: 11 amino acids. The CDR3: CAWSVGETQYF.

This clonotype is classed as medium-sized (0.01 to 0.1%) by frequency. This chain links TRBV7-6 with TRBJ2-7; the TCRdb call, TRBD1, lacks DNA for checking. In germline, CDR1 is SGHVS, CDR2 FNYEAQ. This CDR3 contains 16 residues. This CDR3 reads CASSLGGAGASYEQYF.

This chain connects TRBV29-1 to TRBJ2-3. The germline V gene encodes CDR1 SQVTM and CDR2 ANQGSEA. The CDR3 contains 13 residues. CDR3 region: CSVVYGSTDTQYF.

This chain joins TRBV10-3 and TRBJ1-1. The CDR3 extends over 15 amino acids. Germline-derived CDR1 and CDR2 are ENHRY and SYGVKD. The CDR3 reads CAISEPPETLSEAFF.

The CDR3: CASSYVGGITGELFF. V is TRBV6-5 and J is TRBJ2-2; TCRdb's assignment of TRBD1 cannot be checked, as there is no DNA. CDR1 and CDR2 from the germline V gene are MNHEY and SVGAGI. The CDR3 extends over 15 amino acids.

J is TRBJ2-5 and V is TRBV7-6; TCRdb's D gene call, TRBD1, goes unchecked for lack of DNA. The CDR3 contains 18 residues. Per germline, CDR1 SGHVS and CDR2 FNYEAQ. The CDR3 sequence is CASSSPTAHQGRWGTQYF.

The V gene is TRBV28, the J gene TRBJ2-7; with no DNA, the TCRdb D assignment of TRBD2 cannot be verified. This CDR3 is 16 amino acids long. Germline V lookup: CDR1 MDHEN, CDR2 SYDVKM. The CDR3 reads CASSPPTSGISYEQYF.

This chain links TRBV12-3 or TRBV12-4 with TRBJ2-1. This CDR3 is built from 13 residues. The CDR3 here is CASSSGTYNEQFF.

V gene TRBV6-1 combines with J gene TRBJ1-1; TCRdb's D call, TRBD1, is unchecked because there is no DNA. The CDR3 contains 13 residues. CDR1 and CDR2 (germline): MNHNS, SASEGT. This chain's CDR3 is CASRGGGEAEAFF.

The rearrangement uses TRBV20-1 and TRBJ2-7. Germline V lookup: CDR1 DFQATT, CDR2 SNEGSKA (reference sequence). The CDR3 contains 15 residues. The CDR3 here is CSARVTGWSSYEQYF.

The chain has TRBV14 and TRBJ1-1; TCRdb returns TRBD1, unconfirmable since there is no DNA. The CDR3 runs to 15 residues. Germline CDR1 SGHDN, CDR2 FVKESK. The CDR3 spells CASSPEGQEGTEAFF. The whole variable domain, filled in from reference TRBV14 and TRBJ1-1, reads EAGVTQFPSHSVIEKGQTVTLRCDPISGHDNLYWYRRVMGKEIKFLLHFVKESKQDESGMPNNRFLAERTGGTYSTLKVQPAELEDSGVYFCASSPEGQEGTEAFFGQGTRLTVV.

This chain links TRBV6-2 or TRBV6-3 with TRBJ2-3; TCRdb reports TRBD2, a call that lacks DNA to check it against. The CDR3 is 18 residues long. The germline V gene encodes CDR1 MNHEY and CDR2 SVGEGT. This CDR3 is CASSYKRGGLGTADTQYF.

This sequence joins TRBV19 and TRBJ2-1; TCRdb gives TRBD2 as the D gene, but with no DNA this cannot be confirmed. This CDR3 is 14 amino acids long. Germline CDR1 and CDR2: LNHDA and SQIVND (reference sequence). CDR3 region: CASSRAGEGVEQFF.

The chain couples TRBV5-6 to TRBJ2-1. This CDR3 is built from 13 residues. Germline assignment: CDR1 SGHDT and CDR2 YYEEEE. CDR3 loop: CASSLVGNNEQFF. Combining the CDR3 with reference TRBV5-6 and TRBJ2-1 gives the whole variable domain DAGVTQSPTHLIKTRGQQVTLRCSPKSGHDTVSWYQQALGQGPQFIFQYYEEEERQRGNFPDRFSGHQFPNYSSELNVNALLLGDSALYLCASSLVGNNEQFFGPGTRLTVL.

The CDR3 is CASSLTAWAGGMNTEAFF. V is TRBV12-3 or TRBV12-4 and J is TRBJ1-1; TCRdb returns TRBD1, unconfirmable since there is no DNA. The CDR3 length is 18 residues.

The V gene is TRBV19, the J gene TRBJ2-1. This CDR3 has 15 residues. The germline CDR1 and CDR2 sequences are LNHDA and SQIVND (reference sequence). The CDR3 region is CASSSSGTAYNEQFF. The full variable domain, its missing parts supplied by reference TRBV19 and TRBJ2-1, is DGGITQSPKYLFRKEGQNVTLSCEQNLNHDAMYWYRQDPGQGLRLIYYSQIVNDFQKGDIAEGYSVSREKKESFPLTVTSAQKNPTAFYLCASSSSGTAYNEQFFGPGTRLTVL.

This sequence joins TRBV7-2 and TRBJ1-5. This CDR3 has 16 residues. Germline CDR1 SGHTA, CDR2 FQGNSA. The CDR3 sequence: CASSPSLTEGSQPQHF.

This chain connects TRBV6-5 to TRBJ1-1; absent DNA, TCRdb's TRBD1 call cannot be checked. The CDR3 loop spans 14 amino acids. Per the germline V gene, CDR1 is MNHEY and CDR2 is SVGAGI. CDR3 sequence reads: CASSPWAGNTEAFF.

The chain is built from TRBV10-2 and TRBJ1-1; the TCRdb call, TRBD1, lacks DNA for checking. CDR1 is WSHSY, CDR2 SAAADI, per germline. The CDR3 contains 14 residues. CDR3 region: CASSEGQMNTEAFF.

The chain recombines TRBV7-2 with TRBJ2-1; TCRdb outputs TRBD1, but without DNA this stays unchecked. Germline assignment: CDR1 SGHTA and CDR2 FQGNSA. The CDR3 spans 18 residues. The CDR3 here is CASSLTGQSIRSYNEQFF.

CDR3 region: CASSWTDNQPQHF. The V and J genes are TRBV27 and TRBJ1-5. The CDR3 length is 13 residues. Germline values: CDR1 MNHEY, CDR2 SMNVEV (reference sequence).

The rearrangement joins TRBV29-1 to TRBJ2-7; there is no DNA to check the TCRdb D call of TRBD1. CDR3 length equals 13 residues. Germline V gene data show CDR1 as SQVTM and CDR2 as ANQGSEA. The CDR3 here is CSVEKQGPYEQYF.

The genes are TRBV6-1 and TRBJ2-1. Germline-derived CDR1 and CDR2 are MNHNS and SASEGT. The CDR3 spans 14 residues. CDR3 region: CASSEGPESDEQFF.

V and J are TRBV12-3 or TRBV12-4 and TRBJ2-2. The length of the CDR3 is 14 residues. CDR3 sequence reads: CASTRIGNTGELFF.